This TCR beta chain was recovered during a study of OX40 agonist ivuxolimab in advanced cancers. Blood specimens came from baseline, cycle 4 day 1, and cycle 7 day 1. Points from the study as a whole: Antigen targets of the expanded peripheral T cells went undetermined. On average, CD8+ T cells showed a greater number of expanded clones than CD4+.

As to this clone: Antigen unknown.

The CDR3 spans 13 residues. V shed 7 bases and J shed 5 bases, with 14 bases lying between them. CDR1 is MDHEN, CDR2 SYDVKM, per germline. Repertoires were generated with immunoSEQ multiplex PCR, while TCRdb's copy carries only in-frame clones and drops some. This table has under 95,000 clones, approximately 85% appearing once. Sequenced material: CD4+ or CD8+ T cells sorted from blood, taken in a trial of the OX40 agonist ivuxolimab. The V call is TRBV28, the J call TRBJ1-2, with a weak D call TRBD1 (6 bases). This TCR derives from an adult with an advanced solid tumor such as melanoma, head and neck, liver or kidney cancer. The CDR3 is CASTPRGPYGYTF. The CDR3 region has the DNA TGTGCCAGCACCCCGCGGGGGCCTTATGGCTACACCTTC.